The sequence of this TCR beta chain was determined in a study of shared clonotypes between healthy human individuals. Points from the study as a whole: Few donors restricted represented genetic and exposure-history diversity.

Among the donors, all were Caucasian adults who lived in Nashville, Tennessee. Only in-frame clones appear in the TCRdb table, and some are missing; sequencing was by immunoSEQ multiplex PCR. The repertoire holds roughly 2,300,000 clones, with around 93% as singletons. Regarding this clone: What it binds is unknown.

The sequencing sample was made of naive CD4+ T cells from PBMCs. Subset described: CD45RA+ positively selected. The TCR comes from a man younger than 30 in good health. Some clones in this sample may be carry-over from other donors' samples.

CDR3 sequence reads: CASSLGHEETQYF. CDR3 DNA: TGTGCCAGCAGCCTTGGACACGAGGAGACCCAGTACTTC. V gene TRBV7-2 combines with J gene TRBJ2-5, with a weak D call TRBD1 (5 bases). CDR1 is SGHTA and CDR2 is FQGNSA in the germline V gene. This CDR3 region has 13 residues. V gave up 5 bases and J gave up 5 bases, with 12 bases separating them.